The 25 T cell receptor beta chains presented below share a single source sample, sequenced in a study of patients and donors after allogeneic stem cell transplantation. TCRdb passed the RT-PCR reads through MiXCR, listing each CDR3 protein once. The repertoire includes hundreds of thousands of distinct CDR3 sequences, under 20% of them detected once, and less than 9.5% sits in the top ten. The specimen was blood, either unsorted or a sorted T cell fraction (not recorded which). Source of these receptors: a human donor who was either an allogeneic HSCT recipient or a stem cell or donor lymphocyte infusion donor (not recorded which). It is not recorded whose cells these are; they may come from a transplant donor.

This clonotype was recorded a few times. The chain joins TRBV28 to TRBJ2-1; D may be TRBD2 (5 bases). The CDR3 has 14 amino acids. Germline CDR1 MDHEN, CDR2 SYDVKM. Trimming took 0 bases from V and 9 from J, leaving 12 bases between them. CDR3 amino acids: CASSLWNGKGEQFF. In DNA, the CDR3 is TGTGCCAGCAGTTTATGGAACGGGAAGGGTGAGCAGTTCTTC.

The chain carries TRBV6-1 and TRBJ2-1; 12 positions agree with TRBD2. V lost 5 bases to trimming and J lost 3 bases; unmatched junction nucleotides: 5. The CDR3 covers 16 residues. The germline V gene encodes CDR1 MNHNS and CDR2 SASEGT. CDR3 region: CASSRLAGDYYNEQFF. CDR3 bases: TGTGCCAGCAGTCGACTAGCGGGAGATTACTACAATGAGCAGTTCTTC.

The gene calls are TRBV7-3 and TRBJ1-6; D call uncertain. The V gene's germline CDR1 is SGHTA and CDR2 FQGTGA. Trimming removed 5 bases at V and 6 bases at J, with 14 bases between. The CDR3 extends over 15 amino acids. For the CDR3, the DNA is TGTGCCAGCAGCCAGGACCCTACAGCTAATTCACCCCTCCACTTT. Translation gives CASSQDPTANSPLHF. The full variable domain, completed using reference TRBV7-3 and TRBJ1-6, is GAGVSQTPSNKVTEKGKYVELRCDPISGHTALYWYRQSLGQGPEFLIYFQGTGAADDSGLPNDRFFAVRPEGSVSTLKIQRTERGDSAVYLCASSQDPTANSPLHFGNGTRLTVT.

Written as DNA, the CDR3 is TGTGCCAGCAGCCCGAGCGGGGGGGGCACAGATACGCAGTATTTT. Residues: CASSPSGGGTDTQYF. This chain joins TRBV9 and TRBJ2-3, with 10 bases that match TRBD2. The CDR3 covers 15 residues. Losses at the gene ends were 4 bases for V and 1 base for J; bases not matched to a gene: 3. Germline-derived CDR1 and CDR2 are SGDLS and YYNGEE.

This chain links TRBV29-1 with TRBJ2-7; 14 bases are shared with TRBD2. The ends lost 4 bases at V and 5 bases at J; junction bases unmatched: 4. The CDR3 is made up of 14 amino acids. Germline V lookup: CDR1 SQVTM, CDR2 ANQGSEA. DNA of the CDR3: TGCAGCGTTGTAGGACTAGCGGGGGGCGACGAGCAGTACTTC. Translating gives CSVVGLAGGDEQYF.

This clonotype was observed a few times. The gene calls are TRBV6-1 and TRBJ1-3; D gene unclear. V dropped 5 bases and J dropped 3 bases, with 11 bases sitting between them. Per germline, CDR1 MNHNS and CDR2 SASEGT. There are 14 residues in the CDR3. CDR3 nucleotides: TGTGCCAGCAGTCTACCACGGAGTGGAAACACCATATATTTT. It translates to CASSLPRSGNTIYF.

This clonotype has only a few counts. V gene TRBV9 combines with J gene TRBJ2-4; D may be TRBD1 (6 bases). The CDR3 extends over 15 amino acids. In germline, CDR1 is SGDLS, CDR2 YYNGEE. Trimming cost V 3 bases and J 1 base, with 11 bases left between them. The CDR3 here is CASSGTGPAKNIQYF. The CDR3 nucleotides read TGTGCCAGCAGCGGAACAGGGCCCGCCAAAAACATTCAGTACTTC.

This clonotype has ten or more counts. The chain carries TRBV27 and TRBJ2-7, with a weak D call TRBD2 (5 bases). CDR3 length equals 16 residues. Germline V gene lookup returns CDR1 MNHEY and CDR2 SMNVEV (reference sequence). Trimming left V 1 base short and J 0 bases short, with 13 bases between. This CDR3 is CASSLWGDRVSYEQYF. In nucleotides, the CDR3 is TGTGCCAGCAGTTTATGGGGAGATCGGGTCTCCTACGAGCAGTACTTC.

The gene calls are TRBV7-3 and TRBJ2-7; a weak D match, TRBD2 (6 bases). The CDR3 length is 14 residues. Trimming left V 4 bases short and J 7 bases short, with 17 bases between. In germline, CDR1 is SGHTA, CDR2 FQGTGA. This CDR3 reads CASSSGGAFREQYF. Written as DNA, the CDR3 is TGTGCCAGCAGCTCCGGGGGTGCCTTTAGGGAGCAGTACTTC.

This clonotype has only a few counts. Here the CDR3 DNA reads TGTGCCAGCAGGGGCCTTTTGGGGAACACTGAAGCTTTCTTT. It encodes CASRGLLGNTEAFF. V gene TRBV28 combines with J gene TRBJ1-1; D remains ambiguous. This CDR3 has 14 residues. The germline V gene has CDR1 MDHEN and CDR2 SYDVKM. With 6 bases removed from V and 1 base from J, the gap between germline ends came to 12 bases.

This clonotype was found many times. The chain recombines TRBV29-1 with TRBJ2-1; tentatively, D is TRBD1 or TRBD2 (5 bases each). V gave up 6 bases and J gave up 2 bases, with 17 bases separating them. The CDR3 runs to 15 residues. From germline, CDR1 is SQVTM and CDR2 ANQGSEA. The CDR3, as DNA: TGCAGCGTAAACGCGGCAGGGACGCCCTACAATGAGCAGTTCTTC. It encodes CSVNAAGTPYNEQFF.

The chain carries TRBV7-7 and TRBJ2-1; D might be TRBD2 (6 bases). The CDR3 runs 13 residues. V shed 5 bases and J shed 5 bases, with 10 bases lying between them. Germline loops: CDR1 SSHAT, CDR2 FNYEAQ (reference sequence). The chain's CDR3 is CASSGGINNEQFF. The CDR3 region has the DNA TGTGCCAGCAGCGGAGGGATTAACAATGAGCAGTTCTTC.

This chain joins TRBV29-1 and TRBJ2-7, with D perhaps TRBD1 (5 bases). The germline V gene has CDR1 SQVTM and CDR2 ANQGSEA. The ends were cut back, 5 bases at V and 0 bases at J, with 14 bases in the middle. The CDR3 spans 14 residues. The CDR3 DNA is TGCAGCGTTCAAGGGCAGGGAAACTCCTACGAGCAGTACTTC. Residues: CSVQGQGNSYEQYF.

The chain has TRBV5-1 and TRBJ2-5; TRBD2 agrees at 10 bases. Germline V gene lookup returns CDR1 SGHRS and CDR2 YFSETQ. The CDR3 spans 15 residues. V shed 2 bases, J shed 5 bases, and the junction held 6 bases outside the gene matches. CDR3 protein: CASSLKSTSGETQYF. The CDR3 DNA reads TGCGCCAGCAGCTTAAAGTCGACTAGCGGGGAGACCCAGTACTTC. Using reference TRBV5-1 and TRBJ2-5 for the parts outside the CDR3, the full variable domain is KAGVTQTPRYLIKTRGQQVTLSCSPISGHRSVSWYQQTPGQGLQFLFEYFSETQRNKGNFPGRFSGRQFSNSRSEMNVSTLELGDSALYLCASSLKSTSGETQYFGPGTRLLVL.

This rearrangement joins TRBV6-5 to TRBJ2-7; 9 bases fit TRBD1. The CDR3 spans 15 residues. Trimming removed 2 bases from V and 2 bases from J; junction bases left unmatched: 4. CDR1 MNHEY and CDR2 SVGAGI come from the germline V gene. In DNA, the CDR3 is TGTGCCAGCAGTTACGTAGGGACAGGGACCTACGAGCAGTACTTC. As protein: CASSYVGTGTYEQYF.

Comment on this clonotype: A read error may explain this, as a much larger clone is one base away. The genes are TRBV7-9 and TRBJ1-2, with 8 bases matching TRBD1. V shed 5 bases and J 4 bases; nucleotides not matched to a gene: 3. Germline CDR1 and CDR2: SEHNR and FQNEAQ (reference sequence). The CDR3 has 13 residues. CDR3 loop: CASSAGTGYGYTF. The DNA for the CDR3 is TGTGCCAGCAGCGCCGGGACAGGCTATGGCTACACCTTC.

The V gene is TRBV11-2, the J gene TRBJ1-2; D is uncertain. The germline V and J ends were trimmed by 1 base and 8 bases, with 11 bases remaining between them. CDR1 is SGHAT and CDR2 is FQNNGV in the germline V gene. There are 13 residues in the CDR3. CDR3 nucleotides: TGTGCCAGCAGCTTAGGCGCTGATGTCGGCTACACCTTC. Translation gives CASSLGADVGYTF.

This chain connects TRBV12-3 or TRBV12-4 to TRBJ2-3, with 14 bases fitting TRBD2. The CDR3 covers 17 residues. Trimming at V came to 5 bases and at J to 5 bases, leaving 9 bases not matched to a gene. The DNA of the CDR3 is TGTGCCAGCAGTCGCCCGGGACTAGCGGGAGCAGAAGATACGCAGTATTTT. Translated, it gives CASSRPGLAGAEDTQYF.

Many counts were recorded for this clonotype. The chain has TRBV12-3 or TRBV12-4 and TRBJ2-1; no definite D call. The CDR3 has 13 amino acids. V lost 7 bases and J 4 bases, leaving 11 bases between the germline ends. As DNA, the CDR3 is TGTGCCAGCAATGCTGGGTCATACAATGAGCAGTTCTTC. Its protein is CASNAGSYNEQFF.

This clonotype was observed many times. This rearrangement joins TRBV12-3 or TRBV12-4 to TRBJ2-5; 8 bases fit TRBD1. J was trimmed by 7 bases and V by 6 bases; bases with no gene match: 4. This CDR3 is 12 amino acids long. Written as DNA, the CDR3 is TGTGCCAGCAGCACAGGGGGTGTGACCCAGTACTTC. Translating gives CASSTGGVTQYF.

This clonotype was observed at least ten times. CDR3 coding DNA: TGTGCCAGCACGGAACAAGGAACTGGAAACACCATATATTTT. It translates to CASTEQGTGNTIYF. The chain links TRBV27 to TRBJ1-3; D is unclear. The CDR3 spans 14 residues. Germline V CDR1 and CDR2: MNHEY, SMNVEV (reference sequence). V was shortened by 7 bases and J by 2 bases, with 12 bases between the two germline ends.

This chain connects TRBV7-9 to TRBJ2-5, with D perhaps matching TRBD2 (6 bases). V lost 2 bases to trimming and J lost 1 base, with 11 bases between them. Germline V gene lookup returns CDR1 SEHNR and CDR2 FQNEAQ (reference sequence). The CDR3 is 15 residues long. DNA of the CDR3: TGTGCCAGCAGCTTAAGAAGGGACTCCCAAGAGACCCAGTACTTC. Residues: CASSLRRDSQETQYF.

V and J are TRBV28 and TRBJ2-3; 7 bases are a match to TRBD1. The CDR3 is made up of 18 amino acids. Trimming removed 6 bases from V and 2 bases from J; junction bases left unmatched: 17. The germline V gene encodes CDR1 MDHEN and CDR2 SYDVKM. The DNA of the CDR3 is TGTGCCAGCAGCCCCGAGGTCCTTAACAGGGGATACACAGATACGCAGTATTTT. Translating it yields CASSPEVLNRGYTDTQYF.

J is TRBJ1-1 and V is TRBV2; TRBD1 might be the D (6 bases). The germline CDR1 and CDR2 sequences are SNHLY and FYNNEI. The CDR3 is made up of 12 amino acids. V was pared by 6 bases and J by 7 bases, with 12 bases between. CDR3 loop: CASSIGQSEAFF. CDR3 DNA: TGTGCCAGCAGCATTGGACAGAGTGAAGCTTTCTTT.

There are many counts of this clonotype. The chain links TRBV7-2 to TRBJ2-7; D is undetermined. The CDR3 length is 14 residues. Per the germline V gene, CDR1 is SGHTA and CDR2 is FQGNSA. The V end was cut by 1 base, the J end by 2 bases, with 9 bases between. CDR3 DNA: TGTGCCAGCAGCTTAGAGACTTTAACCTACGAGCAGTACTTC. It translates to CASSLETLTYEQYF. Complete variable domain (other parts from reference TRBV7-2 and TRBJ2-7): GAGVSQSPSNKVTEKGKDVELRCDPISGHTALYWYRQSLGQGLEFLIYFQGNSAPDKSGLPSDRFSAERTGGSVSTLTIQRTQQEDSAVYLCASSLETLTYEQYFGPGTRLTVT.